A selection of T cell receptor beta chains follows, all from one sample in a study of OX40 agonist ivuxolimab in advanced cancers. This table comes from immunoSEQ multiplex PCR, and its TCRdb copy is limited to in-frame clones, with some not included. Of over 9,000 clones in the sample, roughly 77% were seen once. The source was CD4+ or CD8+ T cells sorted from blood, collected in a trial of the OX40 agonist ivuxolimab. Receptors originate from an adult with an advanced solid tumor such as melanoma, head and neck, liver or kidney cancer. Both conserved end residues are part of each CDR3. D genes are given only for firm matches. A row's size may be missing; if present it is once, few, many or a size class.

clone_size	v_call	cdr3_length	d_call	j_call	cdr3_aa	cdr3_nt
NA	TRBV7-3	14	NA	TRBJ1-1	CASSLMGAGTEAFF	TGTGCCAGCAGCTTAATGGGGGCCGGCACTGAAGCTTTCTTT
NA	TRBV9	15	NA	TRBJ1-1	CASSPRRDLNTEAFF	TGTGCCAGCAGCCCCCGCAGGGACCTGAACACTGAAGCTTTCTTT
NA	TRBV7-9	16	NA	TRBJ2-4	CASSSVGGIAKNIQYF	TGTGCCAGCAGTTCAGTGGGGGGAATAGCCAAAAACATTCAGTACTTC
medium-sized	TRBV6-5	14	NA	TRBJ2-1	CASTHRLGNNEQFF	TGTGCCAGCACCCACCGACTAGGAAACAATGAGCAGTTCTTC
NA	TRBV11-3	13	NA	TRBJ2-1	CASSQGDGNEQFF	TGTGCCAGCAGCCAAGGGGACGGAAATGAGCAGTTCTTC
NA	TRBV9	14	NA	TRBJ2-1	CASSLAPGYNEQFF	TGTGCCAGCAGCCTAGCCCCGGGATACAATGAGCAGTTCTTC
NA	TRBV27	14	NA	TRBJ2-3	CASRDTWGTDTQYF	TGTGCCAGCAGGGACACATGGGGCACAGATACGCAGTATTTT
once	TRBV27	14	NA	TRBJ2-1	CASSGSGYYNEQFF	TGTGCCAGCAGTGGATCAGGATACTACAATGAGCAGTTCTTC
NA	TRBV10-1	13	NA	TRBJ2-5	CASSVSPSGEQYF	TGCGCCAGCAGTGTGTCCCCGTCGGGAGAGCAGTACTTC
few	TRBV19	13	NA	TRBJ2-3	CASSIVPSDTQYF	TGTGCCAGTAGTATAGTACCGTCCGATACGCAGTATTTT
large	TRBV5-6	14	NA	TRBJ2-1	CASSLLQPYNEQFF	TGTGCCAGCAGCTTGCTACAACCTTACAATGAGCAGTTCTTC
NA	TRBV27	17	NA	TRBJ2-3	CASSLSPGGGLTDTQYF	TGTGCCAGCAGTTTATCCCCCGGCGGGGGCCTCACAGATACGCAGTATTTT
NA	TRBV7-6	16	TRBD2	TRBJ2-7	CASSYGLAGNPYEQYF	TGTGCCAGCAGCTACGGACTAGCGGGAAACCCCTACGAGCAGTACTTC
NA	TRBV28	15	TRBD1	TRBJ1-5	CASQRQGSSNQPQHF	TGTGCCAGCCAACGACAGGGTAGTTCGAATCAGCCCCAGCATTTT
NA	TRBV6-5	12	TRBD2	TRBJ2-1	CASSYSGGEQFF	TGTGCCAGCAGTTACTCGGGGGGGGAGCAGTTCTTC
once	TRBV11-3	17	NA	TRBJ2-5	CASSLGVFKGGEETQYF	TGTGCCAGCAGCTTAGGCGTGTTTAAGGGCGGGGAAGAGACCCAGTACTTC
NA	TRBV6-5	15	NA	TRBJ2-5	CASRPLRQDQETQYF	TGTGCCAGCAGACCTCTGAGACAAGACCAAGAGACCCAGTACTTC
NA	TRBV7-2	13	NA	TRBJ2-7	CASSSLDFKEQYF	TGTGCCAGCAGCTCCTTGGACTTCAAGGAGCAGTACTTC
NA	TRBV7-6	15	TRBD2	TRBJ2-5	CASSPGLAPSETQYF	TGTGCCAGCAGTCCTGGACTAGCGCCCTCGGAGACCCAGTACTTC
NA	TRBV5-1	15	NA	TRBJ2-5	CASSPRGLSQETQYF	TGCGCCAGCAGCCCCAGGGGACTGTCACAAGAGACCCAGTACTTC
few	TRBV5-6	17	TRBD1	TRBJ2-3	CASSSTGTGEVADTQYF	TGTGCCAGCAGCTCCACCGGGACAGGAGAGGTCGCAGATACGCAGTATTTT
NA	TRBV11-2	12	NA	TRBJ2-1	CASSRGYNEQFF	TGTGCCAGCAGCCGGGGGTACAATGAGCAGTTCTTC
NA	TRBV5-8	14	NA	TRBJ2-5	CASSLRRSQETQYF	TGTGCCAGCAGCTTAAGACGGAGCCAAGAGACCCAGTACTTC
NA	TRBV2	16	TRBD2	TRBJ2-7	CASKGRLAGVVHEQYF	TGTGCCAGCAAGGGGAGACTAGCGGGAGTGGTCCACGAGCAGTACTTC
NA	TRBV5-1	15	NA	TRBJ1-2	CASSEGQLFNYGYTF	TGCGCCAGCAGCGAAGGACAGCTCTTTAACTATGGCTACACCTTC
NA	TRBV6-6	13	NA	TRBJ2-7	CASSYQNSYEQYF	TGTGCCAGCAGTTACCAGAACTCCTACGAGCAGTACTTC
NA	TRBV6-4	17	TRBD2	TRBJ2-3	CARTGSGRPPWPDTQYF	TGTGCCAGAACGGGAAGCGGGAGGCCCCCCTGGCCAGATACGCAGTATTTT
NA	TRBV5-4	16	TRBD2	TRBJ2-3	CASSLGSGGSTDTQYF	TGTGCCAGCAGCTTAGGAAGCGGGGGTAGCACAGATACGCAGTATTTT
NA	TRBV7-9	16	NA	TRBJ1-4	CASSLEHSGPYEKLFF	TGTGCCAGCAGCTTAGAGCATTCCGGTCCTTATGAAAAACTGTTTTTT
NA	TRBV6-1	14	TRBD1	TRBJ2-1	CASSRTGLYNEQFF	TGTGCCAGCAGCAGGACAGGCCTATACAATGAGCAGTTCTTC
NA	TRBV14	14	NA	TRBJ1-1	CASSQDQDAIEAFF	TGTGCCAGCAGCCAAGATCAGGACGCGATAGAAGCTTTCTTT
NA	TRBV27	16	TRBD1	TRBJ2-2	CASSSVDRGGTGELFF	TGTGCCAGCAGTTCGGTCGACAGGGGGGGCACCGGGGAGCTGTTTTTT
large	TRBV6-4	15	NA	TRBJ2-6	CASSDKGSGANVLTF	TGTGCCAGCAGTGACAAGGGTTCTGGGGCCAACGTCCTGACTTTC
NA	TRBV27	15	TRBD1	TRBJ1-2	CASRSAGGKRNGYTF	TGTGCCAGCAGATCGGCAGGGGGGAAAAGAAATGGCTACACCTTC
NA	TRBV2	12	NA	TRBJ1-1	CASKVTYTGAFF	TGTGCCAGCAAAGTGACCTACACTGGGGCTTTCTTT
NA	TRBV11-2	15	TRBD1	TRBJ2-7	CASSFEGQGSYEQYF	TGTGCCAGCAGCTTTGAGGGACAGGGATCCTACGAGCAGTACTTC